The rows below give T cell receptor beta chains drawn from one sample of a study of blood T cell repertoires in COVID-19. Clones were read by immunoSEQ multiplex PCR, and TCRdb kept only the in-frame ones, dropping some. The data show roughly 200,000 clones, roughly 88% seen once. The sequenced material came from peripheral blood. Receptors originate from a human donor in a cohort sampled during active COVID-19. CDR3s include the opening cysteine and the closing phenylalanine or tryptophan. The order of the fields is V gene, J gene, CDR3 protein.

V: TRBV7-2
J: TRBJ2-7
CDR3: CASSLSPARAYEQYF

V: TRBV7-9
J: TRBJ2-2
CDR3: CASSLDSGELFF

V: TRBV6-6
J: TRBJ1-1
CDR3: CASKIARNTEAFF

V: TRBV19
J: TRBJ2-7
CDR3: CASSITSGAVQYF

V: TRBV28
J: TRBJ2-7
CDR3: CASSLGRREQYF

V: TRBV5-1
J: TRBJ1-4
CDR3: CASRGQPGVGEKLFF

V: TRBV5-1
J: TRBJ2-1
CDR3: CASSFRLAGATEQFF

V: TRBV12-5
J: TRBJ2-1
CDR3: CASGLVLPLQTSGTYNEQFF

V: TRBV4-2
J: TRBJ1-2
CDR3: CASSQESRQVRYGYTF

V: TRBV9
J: TRBJ2-3
CDR3: CASSLLGALDTQYF

V: TRBV2
J: TRBJ2-1
CDR3: CASSRRGTRDNEQFF

V: TRBV11-2
J: TRBJ1-2
CDR3: CASSFNRGNYGYTF

V: TRBV5-1
J: TRBJ2-2
CDR3: CASKYLAGGNTGELFF

V: TRBV28
J: TRBJ2-5
CDR3: CASRETGLAVQETQYF

V: TRBV6-5
J: TRBJ1-1
CDR3: CASRSQGPTEAFF

V: TRBV30
J: TRBJ1-2
CDR3: CAWSLTGGSYTF

V: TRBV2
J: TRBJ1-3
CDR3: CASRGGVRNTIYF

V: TRBV2
J: TRBJ2-7
CDR3: CASRLPGQGAYEQYF

V: TRBV7-2
J: TRBJ2-1
CDR3: CASIDRGEYNEQFF

V: TRBV5-1
J: TRBJ2-7
CDR3: CASSYPQGTEQYF

V: TRBV5-6
J: TRBJ2-7
CDR3: CASSWIAGGVREQYF

V: TRBV11-2
J: TRBJ2-1
CDR3: CASSLVTGVNEQFF

V: TRBV3-1/TRBV3-2
J: TRBJ2-5
CDR3: CASSQAPGLAVTQYF

V: TRBV5-4
J: TRBJ2-1
CDR3: CASSLPGAGDNEQFF

V: TRBV19
J: TRBJ2-1
CDR3: CASRLAGVGNEQFF

V: TRBV3-1/TRBV3-2
J: TRBJ2-1
CDR3: CASSQAGTSGYNEQFF

V: TRBV30
J: TRBJ2-5
CDR3: CAGGGRTRQETQYF

V: TRBV10-3
J: TRBJ1-1
CDR3: CAISERGRDTEAFF

V: TRBV19
J: TRBJ1-5
CDR3: CASSRQGGAWEPQHF

V: TRBV5-1
J: TRBJ2-7
CDR3: CASSIEGQGREQYF

V: TRBV7-9
J: TRBJ2-5
CDR3: CASSQQGGETQYF

V: TRBV7-6
J: TRBJ2-5
CDR3: CASSQGGQEETQYF

V: TRBV12-3/TRBV12-4
J: TRBJ2-1
CDR3: CASNLGVEQFF

V: TRBV6-4
J: TRBJ1-5
CDR3: CASPLRATVYNQPQHF

V: TRBV19
J: TRBJ1-6
CDR3: CASSPTGTRESPLHF

V: TRBV2
J: TRBJ2-7
CDR3: CASKRRDRGRFHEQYF

V: TRBV18
J: TRBJ2-1
CDR3: CASSPQREPYNEQFF

V: TRBV25-1
J: TRBJ2-1
CDR3: CASAGGPHEQFF